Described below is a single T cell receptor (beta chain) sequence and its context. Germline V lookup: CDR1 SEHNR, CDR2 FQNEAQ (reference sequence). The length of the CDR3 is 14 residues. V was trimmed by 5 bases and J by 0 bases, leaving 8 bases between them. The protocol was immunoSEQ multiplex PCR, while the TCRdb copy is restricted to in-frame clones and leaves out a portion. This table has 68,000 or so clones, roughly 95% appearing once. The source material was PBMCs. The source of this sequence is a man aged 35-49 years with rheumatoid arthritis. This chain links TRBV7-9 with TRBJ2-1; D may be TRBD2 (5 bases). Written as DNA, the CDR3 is TGTGCCAGCAGCCGGGATGGCTCCTACAATGAGCAGTTCTTC. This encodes CASSRDGSYNEQFF.